This T cell receptor (beta chain) came from a study of cytomegalovirus exposure and HLA in healthy donors. To note about this clone: Its antigen remains unknown.

Researchers ran the PCR with 60 Vbeta and 13 Jbeta primers. Data came from immunoSEQ multiplex PCR; TCRdb stores just in-frame clones and leaves some out. The sample holds roughly 120,000 clones; 78% are singletons and the top ten take around 4%. The V and J ends lost 4 bases and 3 bases, in that order; junction bases with no gene match: 3. CDR3 length equals 14 residues. Germline CDR1 reads SGHRS; CDR2 reads YFSETQ. Findings and caveats of the study: Near-uniform donor sequencing depth was presumed by presence/absence analyses.

This rearrangement joins TRBV5-1 to TRBJ2-5; 10 bases fit TRBD1. This TCR came from a man aged 35 to 55 in good health and CMV-seronegative. Sequenced material: PBMCs. Written as DNA, the CDR3 is TGCGCCAGCAGCCCAGGGACAGGGGAAGAGACCCAGTACTTC. It yields the protein CASSPGTGEETQYF.